The TCR beta chain described here comes from a study of human T cells and chemical hapten exposure. Whole-study results and caveats: There were significantly more large CDR3 similarity clusters among expanded TCRs than among controls.

Comment on this clonotype: Antigen unknown.

The sample's time point: patch test 1, 2 weeks after DPC sensitization. Sample treatment: therapeutic diphenylcyclopropenone sensitization with weekly scalp DPC. Alopecia patients deemed DPC-suitable, aged 18 to 70, excluding pregnancy. The V segment lost 5 bases and the J segment 2 bases; nucleotides outside the gene matches: 8. Germline loops: CDR1 SGHRS, CDR2 YFSETQ. This CDR3 has 16 residues. TCRdb ran MiXCR on the RACE reads and lists one entry per CDR3 protein. This sample carries 95,000 to 100,000 distinct CDR3 sequences, 9.5% to 15% of them seen once, and the ten largest clones take 2.1%. The specimen was whole blood, collected in connection with sensitization to the hapten diphenylcyclopropenone (DPC). J is TRBJ1-4 and V is TRBV5-1; 8 bases line up with TRBD1. This receptor was obtained from a woman aged 40 to 49 with alopecia areata. Some clones in this sample may be carry-over from other donors' samples. CDR3 sequence: CASSFGQGGTNEKLFF. The CDR3 nucleotides read TGCGCCAGCAGTTTCGGACAGGGTGGCACTAATGAAAAACTGTTTTTT.